Below, 8 T cell receptor beta chains from the same sample are listed, as sequenced in a study of identical twins. TCRdb re-analysed the 5' RACE reads in MiXCR, keeping a single row per CDR3 protein. The sample records roughly 480,000 distinct CDR3 sequences, about 24% being singletons. These data also featured in a second study, about T cells expressing NK-cell markers.

The material sequenced was CD4+ T cells sorted from blood. The receptor source for this set is a young woman in good health.

The chain joins TRBV2 to TRBJ1-2; D unresolved. Germline CDR1 is SNHLY and CDR2 is FYNNEI. V gave up 2 bases and J gave up 1 base, with 8 bases separating them. This CDR3 spans 14 amino acids. In DNA, the CDR3 is TGTGCCAGCAGTGAATTGTCTGATAACTATGGCTACACCTTC. Amino acid sequence: CASSELSDNYGYTF.

This clonotype was detected a few times. The chain couples TRBV5-1 to TRBJ1-5, with D unclear. The germline V gene encodes CDR1 SGHRS and CDR2 YFSETQ. V lost 4 bases and J lost 4, with 18 bases in between. This CDR3 spans 16 amino acids. The CDR3 loop reads CASSEDPGGLNQPQHF. CDR3 nucleotides: TGCGCCAGCAGCGAAGACCCGGGCGGCCTTAATCAGCCCCAGCATTTT.

This clonotype was seen a handful of times. This chain joins TRBV3-1 and TRBJ2-1, with D tentatively TRBD1 or TRBD2 (6 bases each). The germline V gene has CDR1 LGHDT and CDR2 YNNKEL (reference sequence). V lost 3 bases, J lost 9 bases, and 15 bases lay in between. This CDR3 region has 14 residues. CDR3 region: CASSQFTGAGEQFF. CDR3 nucleotides: TGTGCCAGCAGCCAGTTTACGGGGGCTGGTGAGCAGTTCTTC.

This clonotype came up a few times. V usage is TRBV13 and J usage is TRBJ2-7; TRBD2 might be the D (6 bases). Germline CDR1 and CDR2: PRHDT and FYEKMQ (reference sequence). The CDR3 is made up of 14 amino acids. V was cut by 5 bases and J by 3 bases, with 14 bases left in between. The CDR3 protein is CASSRRERGYEQYF. CDR3 nucleotides: TGTGCCAGCAGCCGCCGGGAGCGTGGCTACGAGCAGTACTTC. Together with reference TRBV13 and TRBJ2-7, the CDR3 gives the full variable domain: AAGVIQSPRHLIKEKRETATLKCYPIPRHDTVYWYQQGPGQDPQFLISFYEKMQSDKGSIPDRFSAQQFSDYHSELNMSSLELGDSALYFCASSRRERGYEQYFGPGTRLTVT.

This clonotype was seen ten or more times. The J gene is TRBJ2-7, the V gene TRBV5-6; D remains unclear. The CDR3 covers 13 residues. V was pared by 1 base and J by 6 bases, with 11 bases between. The germline gives CDR1 SGHDT, CDR2 YYEEEE. CDR3 nucleotide sequence: TGTGCCAGCAGCTTGATATATACCCCCGAGCAGTACTTC. Translated: CASSLIYTPEQYF.

This clonotype was observed a few times. The J gene is TRBJ2-3, the V gene TRBV7-2; D is possibly TRBD2 (6 bases). This CDR3 has 15 amino acids. Trimming left V 3 bases short and J 2 bases short, with 12 bases between. Germline CDR1 is SGHTA and CDR2 is FQGNSA. CDR3 DNA sequence: TGTGCCAGCAGCTTGGGGAGCGGGCACACAGATACGCAGTATTTT. Protein sequence: CASSLGSGHTDTQYF.

The chain links TRBV5-5 to TRBJ2-5; D uncertain. The CDR3 loop spans 14 amino acids. In germline, CDR1 is SGHKS, CDR2 YYEKEE (reference sequence). The V gene lost 0 bases and the J gene lost 1 base, with 7 bases spanning the gap. In nucleotides, the CDR3 is TGTGCCAGCAGCTTGGGGAATACCCAAGAGACCCAGTACTTC. As protein: CASSLGNTQETQYF.

This chain joins TRBV10-3 and TRBJ2-7, with TRBD2 matching 9 bases. The CDR3 is 15 residues long. Germline CDR1 reads ENHRY; CDR2 reads SYGVKD. V was clipped by 4 bases and J by 6 bases; unmatched bases: 10. CDR3 sequence: CAISAVSGSPLEQYF. CDR3 bases: TGTGCCATCAGTGCCGTTAGCGGGAGTCCGCTCGAGCAGTACTTC.